This TCR beta chain stems from a study of T cell changes during pregnancy in multiple sclerosis. Measured with immunoSEQ multiplex PCR; TCRdb has only the in-frame clones, and not every one. The sample gives 10,000 to 15,000 clones, 90% of which show up once; 12% is in the top ten. There are 16 residues in the CDR3. The germline V gene has CDR1 LNHDA and CDR2 SQIVND (reference sequence). J gave up 6 bases and V 0 bases, and 7 bases lay outside the gene matches. This chain links TRBV19 with TRBJ1-5; 8 nucleotides agree with TRBD1. This sequence was found in a female donor in good health, enrolled as a control in a pregnancy study. Sequenced here: CD8+ T cells from peripheral blood mononuclear cells, sampled after pregnancy. In DNA, the CDR3 is TGTGCCAGTAGTATAGAGGACAGGGCTGTGTTTCAGCCCCAGCATTTT. This gives the protein CASSIEDRAVFQPQHF.